The rows below give T cell receptor beta chains drawn from one sample of a study of early T cells in non-severe SARS-CoV-2 infection. TCRdb passed the 5' RACE reads through MiXCR, listing each CDR3 protein once. Among tens of thousands of distinct CDR3 sequences listed, more than 13% were seen once. Source: whole blood, taken at baseline. These receptor sequences come from an adult who was a healthcare worker with PCR-confirmed SARS-CoV-2 infection or an uninfected control (not recorded which). Both conserved end residues are part of each CDR3. The D gene is left open where the match is weak. Rows give clone size only sometimes, using once, few, many, or a class for an expanded clone.

V	J	D	size	DNA	CDR3
TRBV7-2	TRBJ1-5	NA	few	TGTGCCAGCAACCTGGACCCCAGGAGCAATCAGCCCCAGCATTTT	CASNLDPRSNQPQHF
TRBV7-2	TRBJ1-2	NA	few	TGTGCCAGCAGCTTAGAGTGGGATGACTATGGCTACACCTTC	CASSLEWDDYGYTF
TRBV11-2	TRBJ2-3	TRBD2	NA	TGTGCCAGCAGCTACGATAGCGGGGGGGACGTAGATACGCAGTATTTT	CASSYDSGGDVDTQYF
TRBV10-2	TRBJ2-7	NA	NA	TGCGCCAGCACCGATCCCAGTTACGAGCAGTACTTC	CASTDPSYEQYF
TRBV20-1	TRBJ1-2	NA	NA	TGCAGTGCCCTGGGAGGGTCCTATGGCTACACCTTC	CSALGGSYGYTF
TRBV20-1	TRBJ2-2	NA	few	TGCAGTGCGGAAGGACAGCCCGGGCTGTTTTTT	CSAEGQPGLFF
TRBV20-1	TRBJ2-3	NA	NA	TGCAGTGCTAGCGTTTTGGGAGCCCAAACCTACACAGATACGCAGTATTTT	CSASVLGAQTYTDTQYF
TRBV2	TRBJ2-3	NA	NA	TGTGCCAGCAGTGAATTCGGGAGAGAAGCAGATACGCAGTATTTT	CASSEFGREADTQYF
TRBV28	TRBJ1-2	NA	many	TGTGCCGGAGGAGGGTCATTGGGCTACACCTTC	CAGGGSLGYTF
TRBV12-3/TRBV12-4	TRBJ1-2	TRBD1	NA	TGTGCCAGCAGTCACAACGGACAGGGCGAATATGGCTACACCTTC	CASSHNGQGEYGYTF
TRBV28	TRBJ2-5	TRBD1	few	TGTGCCAGCTATTTGCGACAGGGTCAAGAGACCCAGTACTTC	CASYLRQGQETQYF
TRBV28	TRBJ2-3	NA	few	TGTGCCAGCAGTTTGGAAGGAGATACGCAGTATTTT	CASSLEGDTQYF
TRBV6-2/TRBV6-3	TRBJ2-7	TRBD2	NA	TGTGCCAGCAGCTACGGGCCGAGCGGGAGGGGGTACGAGCAGTACTTC	CASSYGPSGRGYEQYF
TRBV12-3/TRBV12-4	TRBJ2-1	NA	NA	TGTGCCAGCAGTTTAAGTAGGGCGCAATCGCAGTTCTTC	CASSLSRAQSQFF
TRBV19	TRBJ2-3	NA	many	TGTGCCAGTAGCATCCTCGTGGCCCGCACAGATACGCAGTATTTT	CASSILVARTDTQYF
TRBV7-9	TRBJ1-2	NA	NA	TGTGCCAGCAGTCCGGACGGGAACTATGGCTACACCTTC	CASSPDGNYGYTF
TRBV20-1	TRBJ2-1	NA	NA	TGCAGTGCCGTAGGTTACAACTCCTACAATGAGCAGTTCTTC	CSAVGYNSYNEQFF
TRBV28	TRBJ2-7	TRBD1	many	TGTGCCAGCAGCACACCGGGACAGGGGGCCTGGGAGCAGTACTTC	CASSTPGQGAWEQYF
TRBV6-6	TRBJ1-6	TRBD1	NA	TGTGCCAGCAGTCCGGGGACAGCTAATTCACCCCTCCACTTT	CASSPGTANSPLHF
TRBV3-1	TRBJ2-1	NA	many	TGTGCCAGCTCCCCGGGCCTCGGCGTGCATGAGCAGTTCTTC	CASSPGLGVHEQFF
TRBV27	TRBJ2-1	NA	NA	TGTGCCAGCAGTTTATCCGCCCTGGGGGCTAACAGTTGGGATGAGCAGTTCTTC	CASSLSALGANSWDEQFF
TRBV7-9	TRBJ2-1	NA	few	TGTGCCAGCAGCTTAGCGGAGGGGGCACCAACCTACAATGAGCAGTTCTTC	CASSLAEGAPTYNEQFF
TRBV28	TRBJ2-7	NA	NA	TGTGCCAGCAGTTTATCAGGGGCGAGGGACTTC	CASSLSGARDF
TRBV18	TRBJ2-3	NA	many	TGTGCCAGCTCTCCGTCGGGAGTCAAAGATACGCAGTATTTT	CASSPSGVKDTQYF
TRBV13	TRBJ1-2	NA	few	TGTGCCAGCAGCCCAGGACAGTACTATGGCTACACCTTC	CASSPGQYYGYTF
TRBV5-1	TRBJ2-6	NA	many	TGCGCCAGCGGGGACGGTTCTGGGGCCAACGTCCTGACTTTC	CASGDGSGANVLTF
TRBV20-1	TRBJ1-5	TRBD1	NA	TGCAGTGCTACGAGACAGGGGGATAGCAATCAGCCCCAGCATTTT	CSATRQGDSNQPQHF
TRBV7-6	TRBJ1-6	NA	many	TGTGCCAGCAGCTTAATAGGACAGTTTCGTTCACCCCTCCACTTT	CASSLIGQFRSPLHF
TRBV12-3/TRBV12-4	TRBJ2-2	TRBD1	many	TGTGCCAGCAGTTTTAGGGACAGGGACACCGGGGAGCTGTTTTTT	CASSFRDRDTGELFF
TRBV18	TRBJ1-4	NA	NA	TGTGCCAGCTCACCAACAGCTAATAATGAAAAACTGTTTTTT	CASSPTANNEKLFF
TRBV6-5	TRBJ1-5	NA	medium-sized	TGTGCCAGCAGTTACGAAAAGAATCAGCCCCAGCATTTT	CASSYEKNQPQHF
TRBV19	TRBJ1-2	NA	few	TGTGCCAGTAGTACCGAATTTAACTATGGCTACACCTTC	CASSTEFNYGYTF
TRBV27	TRBJ2-3	TRBD2	many	TGTGCCAGCGCGTTCCGCGGGGGGTCATTCACAGATACGCAGTATTTT	CASAFRGGSFTDTQYF
TRBV6-2/TRBV6-3	TRBJ1-6	NA	few	TGTGCCAGCAGTTACGGGACCTCCTATAATTCACCCCTCCACTTT	CASSYGTSYNSPLHF
TRBV11-2	TRBJ1-1	TRBD1	few	TGTGCCAGCAGCTTATTTGGGGGACAGGGGTTTGGAGCTTTCTTT	CASSLFGGQGFGAFF
TRBV6-1	TRBJ2-5	NA	NA	TGTGCCAGCAGTGAGGGTCAGAGAGAGACCCAGTACTTC	CASSEGQRETQYF
TRBV12-3/TRBV12-4	TRBJ2-5	TRBD2	NA	TGTGCCAGCAGTTTCTACCTAGCGGGGGTAGAGACCCAGTACTTC	CASSFYLAGVETQYF
TRBV5-1	TRBJ2-1	TRBD1	medium-sized	TGCGCCAGCAGCCCCTGGACAGGGGTAGGGAATGAGCAGTTCTTC	CASSPWTGVGNEQFF
TRBV4-2	TRBJ2-4	NA	NA	TGTGCCAGCAGCCGAGAACCCGGCGGAGACTCCAGAGCCAAAAACATTCAGTACTTC	CASSREPGGDSRAKNIQYF
TRBV20-1	TRBJ2-1	NA	NA	TGCAGTGCAAAGCTAGCCTACAATGAGCAGTTCTTC	CSAKLAYNEQFF
TRBV11-2	TRBJ2-3	TRBD1	NA	TGTGCCAGCAGCTTCACTCCGGGACAGGGGACAGATACGCAGTATTTT	CASSFTPGQGTDTQYF
TRBV7-6	TRBJ2-6	NA	few	TGTGCCAGCAGCTCTTGGGGGCGAGGCTCTGGGGCCAACGTCCTGACTTTC	CASSSWGRGSGANVLTF
TRBV12-3/TRBV12-4	TRBJ2-1	TRBD2	NA	TGTGCCAGCAGTCCGGGCCGACTAGCGGTACCGAACTACAATGAGCAGTTCTTC	CASSPGRLAVPNYNEQFF
TRBV28	TRBJ2-5	TRBD1	few	TGTGCCAGCACCCCCCCCGGGACAGACCCCAAAGAGACCCAGTACTTC	CASTPPGTDPKETQYF
TRBV4-1	TRBJ1-2	NA	few	TGCGCCAGCAGCCAAGCCGAGGAAGGGGGAGGTTATGGCTACACCTTC	CASSQAEEGGGYGYTF
TRBV7-8	TRBJ2-3	NA	NA	TGTGCCAGCAGCTCAGGGGGGGACACCACAGATACGCAGTATTTT	CASSSGGDTTDTQYF
TRBV6-5	TRBJ2-2	NA	few	TGTGCCAGCCGCATCCAGGGACAAGCCAGCACCGGGGAGCTGTTTTTT	CASRIQGQASTGELFF
TRBV6-2/TRBV6-3	TRBJ2-3	TRBD2	NA	TGTGCCAGCAGTCTTGAGGGAGCGGGAGTCGCAGATACGCAGTATTTT	CASSLEGAGVADTQYF
TRBV25-1	TRBJ1-6	NA	few	TGTGCCAGCGGACCTTTTTATGGTTCACCCCTCCACTTT	CASGPFYGSPLHF
TRBV20-1	TRBJ1-2	TRBD1	NA	TGCAGTGCTACGAAAATGACAGGGTCCGAAGATGGCTACACCTTC	CSATKMTGSEDGYTF
TRBV27	TRBJ2-7	TRBD2	NA	TGTGCCAGCAGGACCGGGACTAGCGGAATCTACGAGCAGTACTTC	CASRTGTSGIYEQYF
TRBV18	TRBJ1-1	NA	NA	TGTGCCAGCTCCCGGGGATCAGCCATTATTAACACTGAAGCTTTCTTT	CASSRGSAIINTEAFF
TRBV28	TRBJ2-7	NA	NA	TGTGCCAGCAGGGACAGTCGCTACGAGCAGTACTTC	CASRDSRYEQYF